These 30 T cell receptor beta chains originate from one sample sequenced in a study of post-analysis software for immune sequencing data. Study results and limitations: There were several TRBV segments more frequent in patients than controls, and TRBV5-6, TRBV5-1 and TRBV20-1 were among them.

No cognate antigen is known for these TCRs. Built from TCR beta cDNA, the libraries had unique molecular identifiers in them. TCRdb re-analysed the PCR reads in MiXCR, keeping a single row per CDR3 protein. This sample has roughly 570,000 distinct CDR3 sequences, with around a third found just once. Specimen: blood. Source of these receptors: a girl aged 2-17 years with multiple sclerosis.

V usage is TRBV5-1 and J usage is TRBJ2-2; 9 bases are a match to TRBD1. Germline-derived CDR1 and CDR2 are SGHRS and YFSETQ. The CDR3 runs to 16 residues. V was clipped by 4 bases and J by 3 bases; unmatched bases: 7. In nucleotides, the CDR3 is TGCGCCAGCAGCCCCATAGGACAGGGGCACACCGGGGAGCTGTTTTTT. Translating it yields CASSPIGQGHTGELFF.

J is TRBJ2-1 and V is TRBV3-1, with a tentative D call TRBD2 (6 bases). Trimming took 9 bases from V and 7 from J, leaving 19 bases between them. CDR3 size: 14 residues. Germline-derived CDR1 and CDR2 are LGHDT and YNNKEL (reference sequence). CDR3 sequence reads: CASAPRGTRNEQFF. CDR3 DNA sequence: TGTGCCAGTGCCCCTCGGGGGACCAGGAATGAGCAGTTCTTC.

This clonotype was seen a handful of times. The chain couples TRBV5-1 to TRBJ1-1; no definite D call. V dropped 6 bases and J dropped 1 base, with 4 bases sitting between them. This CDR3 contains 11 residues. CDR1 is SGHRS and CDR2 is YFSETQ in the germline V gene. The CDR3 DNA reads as TGCGCCAGCAAGGAGAACACTGAAGCTTTCTTT. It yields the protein CASKENTEAFF.

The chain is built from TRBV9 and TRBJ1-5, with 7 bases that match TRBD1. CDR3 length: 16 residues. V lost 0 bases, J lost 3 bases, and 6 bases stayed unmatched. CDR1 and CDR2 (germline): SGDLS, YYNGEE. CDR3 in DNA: TGTGCCAGCAGCGTAGGACAGGGAGGCCTCAATCAGCCCCAGCATTTT. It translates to CASSVGQGGLNQPQHF.

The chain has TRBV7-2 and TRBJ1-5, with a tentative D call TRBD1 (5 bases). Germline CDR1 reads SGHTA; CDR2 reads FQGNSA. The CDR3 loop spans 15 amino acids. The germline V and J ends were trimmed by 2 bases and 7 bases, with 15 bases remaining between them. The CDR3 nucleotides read TGTGCCAGCAGCTTATTATCAGGGTCCGGGCAGCCCCAGCATTTT. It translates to CASSLLSGSGQPQHF. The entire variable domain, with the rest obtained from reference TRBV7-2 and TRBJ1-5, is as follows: GAGVSQSPSNKVTEKGKDVELRCDPISGHTALYWYRQSLGQGLEFLIYFQGNSAPDKSGLPSDRFSAERTGGSVSTLTIQRTQQEDSAVYLCASSLLSGSGQPQHFGDGTRLSIL.

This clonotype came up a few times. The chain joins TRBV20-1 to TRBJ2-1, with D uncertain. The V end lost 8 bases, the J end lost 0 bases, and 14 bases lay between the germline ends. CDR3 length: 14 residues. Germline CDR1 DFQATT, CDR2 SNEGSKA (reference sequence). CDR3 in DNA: TGCAGTCCTACGGGCCCCAGCTCCTACAATGAGCAGTTCTTC. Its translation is CSPTGPSSYNEQFF.

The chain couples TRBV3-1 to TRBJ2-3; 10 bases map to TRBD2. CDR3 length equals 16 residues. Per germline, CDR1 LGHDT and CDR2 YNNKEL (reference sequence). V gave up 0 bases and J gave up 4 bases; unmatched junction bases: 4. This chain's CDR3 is CASSQEASGGADTQYF. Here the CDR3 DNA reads TGTGCCAGCAGCCAAGAAGCTAGCGGGGGTGCAGATACGCAGTATTTT.

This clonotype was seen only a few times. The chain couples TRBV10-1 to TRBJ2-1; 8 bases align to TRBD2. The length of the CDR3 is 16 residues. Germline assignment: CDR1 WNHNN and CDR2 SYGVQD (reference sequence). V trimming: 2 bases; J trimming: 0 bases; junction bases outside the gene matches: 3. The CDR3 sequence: CASSETGGASYNEQFF. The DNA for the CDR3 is TGCGCCAGCAGTGAGACCGGGGGGGCCTCCTACAATGAGCAGTTCTTC.

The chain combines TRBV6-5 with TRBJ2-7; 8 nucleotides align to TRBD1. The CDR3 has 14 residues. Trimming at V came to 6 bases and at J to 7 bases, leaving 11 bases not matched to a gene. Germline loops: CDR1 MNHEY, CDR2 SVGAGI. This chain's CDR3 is CASRRTGGLGEQYF. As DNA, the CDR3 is TGTGCCAGCAGGAGAACAGGGGGGCTGGGTGAGCAGTACTTC.

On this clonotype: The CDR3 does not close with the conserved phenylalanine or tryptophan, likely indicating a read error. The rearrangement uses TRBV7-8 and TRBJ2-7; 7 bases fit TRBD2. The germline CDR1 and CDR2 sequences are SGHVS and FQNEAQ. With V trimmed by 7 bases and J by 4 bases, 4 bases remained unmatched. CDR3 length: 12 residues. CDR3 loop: CASNPGGYEQYC. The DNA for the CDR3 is TGTGCCAGCAACCCCGGGGGGTACGAGCAGTACTGC.

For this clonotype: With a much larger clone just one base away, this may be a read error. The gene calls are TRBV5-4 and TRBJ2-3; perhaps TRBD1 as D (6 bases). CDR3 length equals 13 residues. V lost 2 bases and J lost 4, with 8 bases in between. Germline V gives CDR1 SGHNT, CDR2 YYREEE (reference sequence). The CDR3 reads CASSFAGADTQYF. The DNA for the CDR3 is TGTGCCAGCAGCTTTGCAGGGGCAGATACGCAGTATTTT.

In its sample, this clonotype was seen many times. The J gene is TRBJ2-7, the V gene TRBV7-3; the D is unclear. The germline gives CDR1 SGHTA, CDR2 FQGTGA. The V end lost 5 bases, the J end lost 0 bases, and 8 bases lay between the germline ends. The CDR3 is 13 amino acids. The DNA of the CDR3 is TGTGCCAGCAGCCCGTCATCCTCCTACGAGCAGTACTTC. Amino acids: CASSPSSSYEQYF.

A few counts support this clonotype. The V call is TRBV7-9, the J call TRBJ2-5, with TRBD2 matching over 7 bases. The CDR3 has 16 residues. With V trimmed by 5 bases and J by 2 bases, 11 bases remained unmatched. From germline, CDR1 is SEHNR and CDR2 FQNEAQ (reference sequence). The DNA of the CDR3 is TGTGCCAGCAGCAGGACTAGGGAGAGGTCTCAAGAGACCCAGTACTTC. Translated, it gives CASSRTRERSQETQYF.

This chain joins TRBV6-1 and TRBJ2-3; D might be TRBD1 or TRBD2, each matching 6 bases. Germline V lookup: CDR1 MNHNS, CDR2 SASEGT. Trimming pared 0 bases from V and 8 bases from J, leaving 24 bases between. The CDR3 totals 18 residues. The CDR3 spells CASSEARGALGARGTQYF. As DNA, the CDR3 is TGTGCCAGCAGTGAAGCGCGTGGGGCTTTGGGGGCGCGGGGTACGCAGTATTTT.

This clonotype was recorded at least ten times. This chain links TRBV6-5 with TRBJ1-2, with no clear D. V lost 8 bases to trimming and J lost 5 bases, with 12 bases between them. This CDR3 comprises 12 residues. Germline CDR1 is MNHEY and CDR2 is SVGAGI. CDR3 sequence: CASRGDTYGYTF. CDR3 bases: TGTGCCAGCCGGGGTGACACTTATGGCTACACCTTC.

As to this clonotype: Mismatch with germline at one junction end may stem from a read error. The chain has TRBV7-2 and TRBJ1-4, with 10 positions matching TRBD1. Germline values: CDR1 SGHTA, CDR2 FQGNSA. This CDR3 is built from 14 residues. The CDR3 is CASSRTGGNEKRFF. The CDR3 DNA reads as TGTGCCAGCAGCCGGACAGGGGGAAATGAAAAACGGTTTTTT.

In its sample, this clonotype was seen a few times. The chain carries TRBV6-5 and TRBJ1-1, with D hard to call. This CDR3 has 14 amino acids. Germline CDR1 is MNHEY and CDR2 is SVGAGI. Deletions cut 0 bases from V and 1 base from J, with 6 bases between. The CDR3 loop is CASSYSTGNTEAFF. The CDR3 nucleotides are TGTGCCAGCAGTTACTCGACTGGGAACACTGAAGCTTTCTTT.

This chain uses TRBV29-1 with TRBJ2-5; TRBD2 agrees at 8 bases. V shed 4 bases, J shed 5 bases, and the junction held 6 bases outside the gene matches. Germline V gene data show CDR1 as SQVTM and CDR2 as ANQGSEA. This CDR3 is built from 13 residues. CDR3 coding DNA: TGCAGCGTTGCCCCGACTAGCGTGGAGACCCAGTACTTC. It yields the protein CSVAPTSVETQYF.

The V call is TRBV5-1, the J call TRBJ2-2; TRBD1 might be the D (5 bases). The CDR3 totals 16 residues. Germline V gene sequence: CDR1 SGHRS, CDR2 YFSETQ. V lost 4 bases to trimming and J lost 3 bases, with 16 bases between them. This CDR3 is CASSGADLGHTGELFF. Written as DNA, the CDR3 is TGCGCCAGCAGCGGGGCCGATCTAGGGCACACCGGGGAGCTGTTTTTT.

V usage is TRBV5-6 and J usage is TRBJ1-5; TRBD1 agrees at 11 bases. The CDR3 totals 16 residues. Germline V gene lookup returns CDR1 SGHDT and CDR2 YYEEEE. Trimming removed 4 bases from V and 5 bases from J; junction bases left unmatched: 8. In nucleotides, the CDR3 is TGTGCCAGCAGCCCCTGGACAGGGGGCTTGGATCAGCCCCAGCATTTT. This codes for CASSPWTGGLDQPQHF.

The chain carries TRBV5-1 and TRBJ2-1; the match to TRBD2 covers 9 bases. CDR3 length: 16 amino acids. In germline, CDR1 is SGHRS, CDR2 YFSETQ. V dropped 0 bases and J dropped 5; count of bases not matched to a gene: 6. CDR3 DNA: TGCGCCAGCAGCTTGGAGGCTAGCGGGGCCAACAATGAGCAGTTCTTC. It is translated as CASSLEASGANNEQFF.

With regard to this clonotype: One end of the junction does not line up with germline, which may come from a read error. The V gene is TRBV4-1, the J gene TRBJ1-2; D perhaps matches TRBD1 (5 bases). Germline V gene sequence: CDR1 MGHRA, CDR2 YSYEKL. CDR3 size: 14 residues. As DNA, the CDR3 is TGCGCCAACAGCCAAGAAAGGGGCTACTATGGCTACACCTTC. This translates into CANSQERGYYGYTF.

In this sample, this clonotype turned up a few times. This CDR3 reads CASSPRVGVGSTDTQYF. The CDR3 bases are TGTGCCAGCAGCCCCCGGGTAGGGGTCGGAAGCACAGATACGCAGTATTTT. V usage is TRBV4-2 and J usage is TRBJ2-3; a weak D match, TRBD1 (5 bases). Germline values: CDR1 LGHNA, CDR2 YNFKEQ. The V gene lost 4 bases and the J gene lost 0 bases, with 17 bases spanning the gap. The CDR3 length is 17 residues.

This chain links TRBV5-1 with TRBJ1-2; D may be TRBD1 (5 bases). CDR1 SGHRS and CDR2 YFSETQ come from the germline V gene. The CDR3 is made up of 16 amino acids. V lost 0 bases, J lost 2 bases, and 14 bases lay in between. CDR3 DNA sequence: TGCGCCAGCAGCTTGGAACCTCGGACACAAAACTATGGCTACACCTTC. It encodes CASSLEPRTQNYGYTF.

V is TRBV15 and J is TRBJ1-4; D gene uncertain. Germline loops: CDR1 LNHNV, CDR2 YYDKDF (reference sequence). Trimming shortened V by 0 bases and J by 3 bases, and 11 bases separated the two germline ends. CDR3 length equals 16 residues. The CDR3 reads CATSRESHRPNEKLFF. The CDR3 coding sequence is TGTGCCACCAGCAGAGAATCCCACCGACCTAATGAAAAACTGTTTTTT.

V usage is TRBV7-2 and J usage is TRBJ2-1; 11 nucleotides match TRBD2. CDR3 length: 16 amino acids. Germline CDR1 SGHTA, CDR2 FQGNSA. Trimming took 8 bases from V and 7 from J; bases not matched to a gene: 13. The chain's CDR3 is CASGPWTSGSQNEQFF. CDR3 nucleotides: TGTGCCAGCGGCCCCTGGACTAGCGGGTCTCAAAATGAGCAGTTCTTC.

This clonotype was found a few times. CDR3 DNA: TGTGCCAGCAGCCTCTGGGGGGCTACCAATGAGCAGTTCTTC. Its protein product is CASSLWGATNEQFF. The gene calls are TRBV4-2 and TRBJ2-1, with D perhaps matching TRBD1 or TRBD2 (6 bases each). The CDR3 consists of 14 residues. Trimming left V 4 bases short and J 6 bases short, with 13 bases between. In germline, CDR1 is LGHNA, CDR2 YNFKEQ.

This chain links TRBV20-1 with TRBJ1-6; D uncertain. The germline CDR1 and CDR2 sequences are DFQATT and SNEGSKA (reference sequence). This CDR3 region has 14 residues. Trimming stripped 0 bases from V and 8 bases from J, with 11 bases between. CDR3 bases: TGCAGTGCTAGAGATGTGGCAGAAGATTCACCCCTCCACTTT. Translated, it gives CSARDVAEDSPLHF.

As DNA, the CDR3 is TGTGCCAGTAGTACCCGACAGGGTTTGACTGAAGCTTTCTTT. Its protein is CASSTRQGLTEAFF. The chain employs TRBV19 and TRBJ1-1; 7 bases line up with TRBD1. The length of the CDR3 is 14 residues. J lost 5 bases, V lost 4 bases, and 7 bases had no gene match. Germline V gene lookup returns CDR1 LNHDA and CDR2 SQIVND (reference sequence).

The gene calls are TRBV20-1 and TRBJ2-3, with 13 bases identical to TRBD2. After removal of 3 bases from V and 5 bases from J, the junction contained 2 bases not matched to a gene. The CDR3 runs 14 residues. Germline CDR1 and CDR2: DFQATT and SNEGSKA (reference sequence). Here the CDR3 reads CSARGLAGIDTQYF. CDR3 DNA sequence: TGCAGTGCTAGGGGACTAGCGGGGATAGATACGCAGTATTTT.